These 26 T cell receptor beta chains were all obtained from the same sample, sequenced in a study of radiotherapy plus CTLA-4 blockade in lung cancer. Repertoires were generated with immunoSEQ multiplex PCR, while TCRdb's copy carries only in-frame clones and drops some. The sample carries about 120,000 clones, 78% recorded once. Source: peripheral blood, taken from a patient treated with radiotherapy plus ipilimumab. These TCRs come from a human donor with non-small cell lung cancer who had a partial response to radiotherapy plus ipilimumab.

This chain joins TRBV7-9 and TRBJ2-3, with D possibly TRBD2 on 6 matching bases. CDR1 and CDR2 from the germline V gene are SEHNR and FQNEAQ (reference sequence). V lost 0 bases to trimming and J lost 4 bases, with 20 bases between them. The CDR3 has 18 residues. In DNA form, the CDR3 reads TGTGCCAGCAGCTTAGCTGTAGTCGTGACTAGTTTTGCAGATACGCAGTATTTT. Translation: CASSLAVVVTSFADTQYF. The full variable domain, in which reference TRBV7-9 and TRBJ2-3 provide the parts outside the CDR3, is DTGVSQNPRHKITKRGQNVTFRCDPISEHNRLYWYRQTLGQGPEFLTYFQNEAQLEKSRLLSDRFSAERPKGSFSTLEIQRTEQGDSAMYLCASSLAVVVTSFADTQYFGPGTRLTVL.

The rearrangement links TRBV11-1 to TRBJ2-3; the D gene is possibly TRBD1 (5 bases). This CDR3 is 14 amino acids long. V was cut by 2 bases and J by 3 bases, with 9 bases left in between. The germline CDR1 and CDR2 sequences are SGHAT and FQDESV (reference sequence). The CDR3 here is CASSLRGSTDTQYF. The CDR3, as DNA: TGTGCCAGCAGCTTAAGGGGAAGTACAGATACGCAGTATTTT.

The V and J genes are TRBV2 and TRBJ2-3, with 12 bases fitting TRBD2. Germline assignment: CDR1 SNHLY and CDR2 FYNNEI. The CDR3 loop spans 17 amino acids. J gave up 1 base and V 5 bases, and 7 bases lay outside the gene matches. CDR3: CASSLGLAGGGTDTQYF. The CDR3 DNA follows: TGTGCCAGCAGTCTGGGACTAGCGGGCGGGGGCACAGATACGCAGTATTTT. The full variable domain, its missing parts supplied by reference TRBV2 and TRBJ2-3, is EPEVTQTPSHQVTQMGQEVILRCVPISNHLYFYWYRQILGQKVEFLVSFYNNEISEKSEIFDDQFSVERPDGSNFTLKIRSTKLEDSAMYFCASSLGLAGGGTDTQYFGPGTRLTVL.

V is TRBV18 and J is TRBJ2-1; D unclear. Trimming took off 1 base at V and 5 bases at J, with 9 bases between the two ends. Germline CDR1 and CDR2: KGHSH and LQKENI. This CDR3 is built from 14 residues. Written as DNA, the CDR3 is TGTGCCAGCTCACCACTAGCTACCGACAATGAGCAGTTCTTC. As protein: CASSPLATDNEQFF. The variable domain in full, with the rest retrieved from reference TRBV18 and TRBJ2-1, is NAGVMQNPRHLVRRRGQEARLRCSPMKGHSHVYWYRQLPEEGLKFMVYLQKENIIDESGMPKERFSAEFPKEGPSILRIQQVVRGDSAAYFCASSPLATDNEQFFGPGTRLTVL.

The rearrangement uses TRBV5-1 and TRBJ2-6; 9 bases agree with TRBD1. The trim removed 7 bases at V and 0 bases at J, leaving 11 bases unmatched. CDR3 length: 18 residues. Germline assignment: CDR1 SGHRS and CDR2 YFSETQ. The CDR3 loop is CASARRDRERSGANVLTF. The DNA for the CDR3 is TGCGCCAGCGCTCGGAGGGACAGGGAGCGCTCTGGGGCCAACGTCCTGACTTTC.

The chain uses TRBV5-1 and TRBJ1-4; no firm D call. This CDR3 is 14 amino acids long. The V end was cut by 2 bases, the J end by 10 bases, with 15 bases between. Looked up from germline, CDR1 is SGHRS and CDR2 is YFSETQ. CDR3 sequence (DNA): TGCGCCAGCAGCTTACGCGGGGTAGAGGGAAAACTGTTTTTT. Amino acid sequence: CASSLRGVEGKLFF. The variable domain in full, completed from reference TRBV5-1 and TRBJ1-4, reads KAGVTQTPRYLIKTRGQQVTLSCSPISGHRSVSWYQQTPGQGLQFLFEYFSETQRNKGNFPGRFSGRQFSNSRSEMNVSTLELGDSALYLCASSLRGVEGKLFFGSGTQLSVL.

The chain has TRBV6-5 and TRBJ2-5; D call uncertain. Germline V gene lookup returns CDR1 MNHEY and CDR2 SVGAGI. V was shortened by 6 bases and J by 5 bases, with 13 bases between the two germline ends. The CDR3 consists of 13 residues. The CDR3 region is CASRRSVGETQYF. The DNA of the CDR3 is TGTGCCAGCAGAAGGAGCGTCGGTGAGACCCAGTACTTC.

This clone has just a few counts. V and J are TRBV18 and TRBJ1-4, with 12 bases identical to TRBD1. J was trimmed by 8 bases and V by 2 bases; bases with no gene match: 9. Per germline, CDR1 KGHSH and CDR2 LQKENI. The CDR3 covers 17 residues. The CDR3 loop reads CASSPTLVGQGAEKLFF. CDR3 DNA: TGTGCCAGCTCACCAACACTTGTGGGACAGGGGGCGGAAAAACTGTTTTTT.

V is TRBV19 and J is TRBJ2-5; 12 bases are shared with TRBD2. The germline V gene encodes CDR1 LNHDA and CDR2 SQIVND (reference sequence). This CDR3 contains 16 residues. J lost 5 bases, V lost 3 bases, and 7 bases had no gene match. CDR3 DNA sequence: TGTGCCAGTAGTATCCAGGGACTAGCGGGTTTGGAGACCCAGTACTTC. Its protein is CASSIQGLAGLETQYF.

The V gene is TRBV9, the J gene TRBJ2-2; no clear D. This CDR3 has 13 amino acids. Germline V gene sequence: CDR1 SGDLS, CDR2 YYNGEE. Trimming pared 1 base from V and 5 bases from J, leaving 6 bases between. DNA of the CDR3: TGTGCCAGCAGCGTACTAGTAACCGGGGAGCTGTTTTTT. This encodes CASSVLVTGELFF. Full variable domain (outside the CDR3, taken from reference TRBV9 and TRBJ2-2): DSGVTQTPKHLITATGQRVTLRCSPRSGDLSVYWYQQSLDQGLQFLIQYYNGEERAKGNILERFSAQQFPDLHSELNLSSLELGDSALYFCASSVLVTGELFFGEGSRLTVL.

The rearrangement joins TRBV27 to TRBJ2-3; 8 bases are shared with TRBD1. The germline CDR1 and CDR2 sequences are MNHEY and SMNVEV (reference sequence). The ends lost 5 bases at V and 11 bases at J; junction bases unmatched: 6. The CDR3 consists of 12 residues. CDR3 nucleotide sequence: TGTGCCAGCAGTCTCCGGACAGGGATGCAGTATTTT. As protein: CASSLRTGMQYF.

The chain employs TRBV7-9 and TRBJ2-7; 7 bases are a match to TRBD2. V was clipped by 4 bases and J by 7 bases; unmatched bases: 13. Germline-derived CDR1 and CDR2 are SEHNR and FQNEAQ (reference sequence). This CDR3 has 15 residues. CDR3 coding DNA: TGTGCCAGCAGCTCCCAGAGCGGGAACGCTCGGGAGCAGTACTTC. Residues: CASSSQSGNAREQYF.

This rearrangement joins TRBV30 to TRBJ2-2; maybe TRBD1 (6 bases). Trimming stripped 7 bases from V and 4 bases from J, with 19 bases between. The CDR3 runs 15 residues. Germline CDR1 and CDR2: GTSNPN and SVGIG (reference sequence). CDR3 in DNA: TGTGCCTATCCCCCCGCAGGGGAAGTCACCGGGGAGCTGTTTTTT. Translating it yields CAYPPAGEVTGELFF.

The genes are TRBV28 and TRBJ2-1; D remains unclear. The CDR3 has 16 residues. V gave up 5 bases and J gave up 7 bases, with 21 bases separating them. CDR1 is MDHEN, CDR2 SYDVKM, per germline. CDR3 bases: TGTGCCAGCAGTCCCTTGGAGCCCCGGGTTGAAAATGAGCAGTTCTTC. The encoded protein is CASSPLEPRVENEQFF.

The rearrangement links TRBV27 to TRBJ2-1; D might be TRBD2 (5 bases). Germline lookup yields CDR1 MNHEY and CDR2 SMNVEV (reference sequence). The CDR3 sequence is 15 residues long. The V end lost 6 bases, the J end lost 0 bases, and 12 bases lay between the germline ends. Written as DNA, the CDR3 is TGTGCCAGCAGCCGCCGCGGGCCCTCCTACAATGAGCAGTTCTTC. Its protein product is CASSRRGPSYNEQFF.

The CDR3 here is CASRGRDKSGTEAFF. DNA for the CDR3: TGTGCCAGCAGGGGCAGGGACAAATCGGGGACTGAAGCTTTCTTT. The rearrangement uses TRBV6-1 and TRBJ1-1, with a tentative D call TRBD1 (6 bases). CDR3 length equals 15 residues. Germline CDR1 reads MNHNS; CDR2 reads SASEGT. Trimming left V 6 bases short and J 5 bases short, with 19 bases between.

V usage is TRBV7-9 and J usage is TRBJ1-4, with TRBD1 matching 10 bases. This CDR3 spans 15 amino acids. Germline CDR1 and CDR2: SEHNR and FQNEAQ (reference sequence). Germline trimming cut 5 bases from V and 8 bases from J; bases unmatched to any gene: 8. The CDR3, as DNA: TGTGCCAGCAGCACCAGACAGGGGGCTTTGGAAAAACTGTTTTTT. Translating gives CASSTRQGALEKLFF.

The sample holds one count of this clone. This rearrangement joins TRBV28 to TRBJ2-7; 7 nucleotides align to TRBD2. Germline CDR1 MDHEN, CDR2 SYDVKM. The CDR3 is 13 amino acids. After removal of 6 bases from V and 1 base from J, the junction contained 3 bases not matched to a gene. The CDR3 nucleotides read TGTGCCAGCAGCCGGGGGGAATCCTACGAGCAGTACTTC. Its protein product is CASSRGESYEQYF.

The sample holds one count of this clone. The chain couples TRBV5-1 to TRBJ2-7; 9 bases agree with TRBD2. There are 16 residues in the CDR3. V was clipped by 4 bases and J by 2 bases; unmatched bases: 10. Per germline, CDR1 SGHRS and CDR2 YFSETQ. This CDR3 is CASSRLWTSATYEQYF. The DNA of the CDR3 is TGCGCCAGCAGCCGTTTGTGGACTAGCGCGACCTACGAGCAGTACTTC.

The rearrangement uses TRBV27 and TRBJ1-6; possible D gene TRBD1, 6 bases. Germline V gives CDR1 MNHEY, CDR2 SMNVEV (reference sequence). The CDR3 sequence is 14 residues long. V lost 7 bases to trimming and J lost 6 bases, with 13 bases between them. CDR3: CASTDSSFNSPLHF. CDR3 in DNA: TGTGCCAGCACGGACAGCAGTTTTAATTCACCCCTCCACTTT.

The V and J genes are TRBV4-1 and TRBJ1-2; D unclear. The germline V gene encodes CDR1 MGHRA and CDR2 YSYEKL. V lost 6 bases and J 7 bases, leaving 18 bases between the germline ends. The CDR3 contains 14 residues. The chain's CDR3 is CASSHGGVMGGYTF. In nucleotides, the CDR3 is TGCGCCAGCAGTCACGGCGGGGTTATGGGTGGCTACACCTTC.

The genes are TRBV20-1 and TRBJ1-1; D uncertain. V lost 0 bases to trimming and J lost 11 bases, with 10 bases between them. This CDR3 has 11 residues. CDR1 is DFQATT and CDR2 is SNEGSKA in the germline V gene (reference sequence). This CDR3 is CSARDPQAAFF. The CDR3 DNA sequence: TGCAGTGCTAGAGATCCCCAAGCCGCTTTCTTT.

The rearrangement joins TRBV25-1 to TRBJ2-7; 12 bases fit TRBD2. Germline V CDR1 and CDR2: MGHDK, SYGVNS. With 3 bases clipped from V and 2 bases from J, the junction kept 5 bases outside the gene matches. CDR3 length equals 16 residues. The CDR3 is CASSDSLAGGTYEQYF. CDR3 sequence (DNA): TGTGCCAGCAGTGACTCTCTAGCGGGAGGGACCTACGAGCAGTACTTC.

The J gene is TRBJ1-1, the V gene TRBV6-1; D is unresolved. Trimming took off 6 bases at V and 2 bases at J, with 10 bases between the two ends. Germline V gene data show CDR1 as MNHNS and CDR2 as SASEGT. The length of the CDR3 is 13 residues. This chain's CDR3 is CASSSRPNTEAFF. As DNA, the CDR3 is TGTGCCAGCAGCTCCCGTCCCAACACTGAAGCTTTCTTT.

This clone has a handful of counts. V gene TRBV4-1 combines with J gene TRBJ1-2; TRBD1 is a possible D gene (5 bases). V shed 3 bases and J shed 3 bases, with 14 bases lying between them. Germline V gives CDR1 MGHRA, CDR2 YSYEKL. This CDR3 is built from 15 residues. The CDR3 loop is CASSQAPTVDYGYTF. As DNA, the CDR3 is TGCGCCAGCAGCCAGGCCCCGACAGTGGACTATGGCTACACCTTC.

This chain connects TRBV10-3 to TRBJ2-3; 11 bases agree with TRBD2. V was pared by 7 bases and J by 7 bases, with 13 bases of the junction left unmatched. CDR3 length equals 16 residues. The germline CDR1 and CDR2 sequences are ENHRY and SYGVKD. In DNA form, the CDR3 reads TGTGCCATCATTGCAGGCACTAGCGGGAGCGTAAATACGCAGTATTTT. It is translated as CAIIAGTSGSVNTQYF.